This T cell receptor beta chain was found in a study of shared clonotypes between healthy human individuals. Between the trimmed V and J ends, which lost 2 bases and 6 bases, there was a span of 11 bases. The germline V gene encodes CDR1 MNHEY and CDR2 SMNVEV (reference sequence). The CDR3 is made up of 15 amino acids. General study points: Sorted-subset samples were not fully sequenced, rarefaction indicated.

On this clone itself: What it binds is unknown.

Generated by immunoSEQ multiplex PCR, the TCRdb table keeps only in-frame clones and is missing some. The repertoire holds about a million clones, with about 75% as singletons. None of the donors, who were healthy HIV-negative adults, had recently had acute infections or vaccinations. CD45RA+ naive and CD45RA-negative memory subsets were separated from CD4+ cells. Sequencing input: memory CD4+ T cells sorted from blood. The subset here: CD45RA-negative fraction. This chain links TRBV27 with TRBJ1-6; a weak D match, TRBD1 (5 bases). This sequence originates from a man younger than 30 in good health. CDR3 sequence: CASSLRRQGNSPLHF. CDR3 nucleotide sequence: TGTGCCAGCAGTTTACGTCGGCAGGGTAATTCACCCCTCCACTTT.